This TCR beta chain was captured by sequencing in a study of control samples from healthy donors and cancer patients. The data were produced by immunoSEQ multiplex PCR, yet TCRdb's version contains in-frame clones alone and is incomplete. This sample carries about 49,000 clones, about 86% of them seen once, and the ten largest clones take 2.8%. The V end lost 1 base, the J end lost 5 bases, and 16 bases lay between the germline ends. This CDR3 region has 16 residues. Looked up from germline, CDR1 is SGHKS and CDR2 is YYEKEE (reference sequence). The TCR sequence derives from a woman in her 50s with lung cancer. The rearrangement links TRBV5-5 to TRBJ1-5, with a possible D match to TRBD1 (5 bases). Specimen: PBMCs. CDR3 loop: CASSLLVGTGDQPQHF. The CDR3 DNA reads TGTGCCAGCAGCTTGTTAGTGGGCACGGGGGATCAGCCCCAGCATTTT.